The source of this T cell receptor (beta chain) is a study of blood T cell repertoires in COVID-19. Overall study: COVID-19 samples, acute and convalescent, were from the United States, Italy and Spain. PBMCs, B-cell-depleted T cells, or T cells were the source of the cDNA or gDNA that made up the material.

Authors' data handling: Estimated nucleated cell counts came from reference gene primer amplification. The table came from immunoSEQ multiplex PCR; TCRdb's copy has only in-frame clones and leaves some out. The V and J calls and clone size come from that table; D and trimming were worked out from the DNA. The sample lists 450,000 to 600,000 clones, approximately 90% occurring once. Participants' reported clinical history set cohort assignment. This CDR3 comprises 15 residues. V was pared by 6 bases and J by 6 bases, with 20 bases between. Germline CDR1 is LGHNT and CDR2 is FRNRAP. The table lists this clone with a few counts.

Sequenced sample: PBMCs or T cells enriched from blood (not recorded which). The source is a young woman who had recovered from COVID-19. The chain couples TRBV12-5 to TRBJ1-2; the D is unclear. DNA of the CDR3: TGTGCTAGTGGCCCGAACCCCAGCCGTGCGGATGGCTACACCTTC. Translation gives CASGPNPSRADGYTF.